This note documents a single TCR beta chain sequence. The data were obtained in a study of blood T cell repertoires in COVID-19. Study context: PBMCs, B-cell-depleted T cells, or T cells were the source of the cDNA or gDNA that made up the material.

Germline CDR1 is MDHEN and CDR2 is SYDVKM. The CDR3 runs 15 residues. Trimming removed 2 bases at V and 0 bases at J, with 8 bases between. Per the authors' pipeline: Estimated nucleated cell counts came from reference gene primer amplification. Data came from immunoSEQ multiplex PCR; TCRdb stores just in-frame clones and leaves some out. The V and J calls and clone size were taken over from that table, and D and trimming were inferred from the DNA. The table records some 280,000 clones, roughly 85% of them present only once. This sequence originates from a woman in her 30s with active or convalescent COVID-19. The material sequenced was peripheral blood. This chain connects TRBV28 to TRBJ2-1, with D unresolved. The CDR3 sequence: CASSLGGSSYNEQFF. Written as DNA, the CDR3 is TGTGCCAGCAGTTTAGGTGGCAGCTCCTACAATGAGCAGTTCTTC.